Listed below are T cell receptor beta chains from one sample, sequenced in a study of T-cell memory formation after mild COVID-19. TCRdb reprocessed the 5' RACE reads via MiXCR and lists one record per CDR3 protein. The sample comprises hundreds of thousands of distinct CDR3 sequences, approximately 24% of which are singletons, and 8.8% rests with the top ten. Sequencing input: PBMCs or a T cell subset sorted from them (not recorded which). The source is an adult woman who had mild COVID-19 (a few samples of this study predate the infection). Cell type and time point are not known. Both conserved end residues are part of each CDR3. D genes are given only for firm matches. Only some rows state a clone size, as once, few, many or a class for expanded clones.

TRBJ1-6 TRBV5-1 - few TGCGCCAGCACCACGCTGAATTCACCCCTCCACTTT CASTTLNSPLHF
TRBJ2-7 TRBV5-1 TRBD1 - TGCGCCAGCAGCTTGGAAGGCAGGGGGCGGCACGAGCAGTACTTC CASSLEGRGRHEQYF
TRBJ2-1 TRBV7-9 TRBD2 - TGTGCCAGCAGCGGACTAGCGGAAGGGTACAATGAGCAGTTCTTC CASSGLAEGYNEQFF
TRBJ2-7 TRBV12-3/TRBV12-4 - medium-sized TGTGCCAGCAGTTTCGGGTCTGGTGGCGAGCAGTACTTC CASSFGSGGEQYF
TRBJ2-7 TRBV7-2 - - TGTGCCAGCTCCAATCGGGTCAGGGGCTCCTACGAGCAGTACTTC CASSNRVRGSYEQYF
TRBJ2-7 TRBV5-1 TRBD2 few TGCGCCAGCAGCTTGGACCGACTAGCGGGGAACTACGAGCAGTACTTC CASSLDRLAGNYEQYF
TRBJ1-1 TRBV10-3 - - TGTGCCATCGGTCGGTCGAACACTGAAGCTTTCTTT CAIGRSNTEAFF
TRBJ2-5 TRBV20-1 - - TGCAGTGCTCCGACTAGGGAGACCCAGTACTTC CSAPTRETQYF
TRBJ2-5 TRBV11-2 - - TGTGCCAGCAGCTTGGGCTGGACAGTGCGAGGAAGAGAGACCCAGTACTTC CASSLGWTVRGRETQYF
TRBJ1-6 TRBV12-3/TRBV12-4 TRBD1 - TGTGCCAGCAGTCTTCCTGCGAAAGGGGGCGCGAATTCACCCCTCCACTTT CASSLPAKGGANSPLHF
TRBJ1-5 TRBV11-2 - - TGTGCCAGCAGCTTAGACGTGGGGCCAAATCAGCCCCAGCATTTT CASSLDVGPNQPQHF
TRBJ2-1 TRBV12-3/TRBV12-4 - few TGTGCCAGCAGTCCTCCAGGGCGGGGATACAATGAGCAGTTCTTC CASSPPGRGYNEQFF
TRBJ2-7 TRBV18 - - TGTGCCAGCTCACCCAGGGACGGCCCCTACGAGCAGTACTTC CASSPRDGPYEQYF
TRBJ1-1 TRBV5-1 - many TGCGCCAGCAGCTTGGTAGGCTCCTCGAACACTGAAGCTTTCTTT CASSLVGSSNTEAFF
TRBJ1-1 TRBV12-3/TRBV12-4 TRBD1 few TGTGCCAGCAGCTCCAGTTGGGGACAGGGGGCGCGAGGAACCACTGAAGCTTTCTTT CASSSSWGQGARGTTEAFF
TRBJ2-7 TRBV18 - - TGTGCCAGCTCACCATCCACTTGGGCCAACGAGCAGTACTTC CASSPSTWANEQYF
TRBJ2-1 TRBV7-9 TRBD2 - TGTGCCAGCAGCTTCTGGTCTAGCGGGGCGAATGAGCAGTTCTTC CASSFWSSGANEQFF
TRBJ1-1 TRBV25-1 - once TGTGCCAGCAATGAGGGAATCCTTGGGACTGAAGCTTTCTTT CASNEGILGTEAFF
TRBJ2-3 TRBV7-9 - few TGTGCCAGCAGTCTAGTGGCAGTCCCTAGCACAGATACGCAGTATTTT CASSLVAVPSTDTQYF
TRBJ1-1 TRBV24-1 TRBD1 few TGTGCCACCGAAGCCTCCGGGACAGGGAGAACTGAAGCTTTCTTT CATEASGTGRTEAFF
TRBJ1-5 TRBV15 TRBD1 few TGTGCCACGACCGACAGGGTCAATCAGCCCCAGCATTTT CATTDRVNQPQHF
TRBJ2-7 TRBV27 - few TGTGCCAGCAGTTCCAGCCCGGACAGATTAGCGACCTACGAGCAGTACTTC CASSSSPDRLATYEQYF
TRBJ2-3 TRBV6-5 - - TGTGCCAGCAGTTACTCGGAGGGGAAGGATACGCAGTATTTT CASSYSEGKDTQYF
TRBJ2-5 TRBV2 TRBD1 - TGTGCCAGCAGGCTCGTCCGGGACAGTAACGTTAAGACCCAGTACTTC CASRLVRDSNVKTQYF
TRBJ2-2 TRBV7-6 - - TGTGCCAGCAGCTTAGAAGAGCTCGGGACCGGGGAGCTGTTTTTT CASSLEELGTGELFF
TRBJ2-3 TRBV12-3/TRBV12-4 - many TGTGCCAGCAGTTTCCTTAGGAGCACAGATACGCAGTATTTT CASSFLRSTDTQYF